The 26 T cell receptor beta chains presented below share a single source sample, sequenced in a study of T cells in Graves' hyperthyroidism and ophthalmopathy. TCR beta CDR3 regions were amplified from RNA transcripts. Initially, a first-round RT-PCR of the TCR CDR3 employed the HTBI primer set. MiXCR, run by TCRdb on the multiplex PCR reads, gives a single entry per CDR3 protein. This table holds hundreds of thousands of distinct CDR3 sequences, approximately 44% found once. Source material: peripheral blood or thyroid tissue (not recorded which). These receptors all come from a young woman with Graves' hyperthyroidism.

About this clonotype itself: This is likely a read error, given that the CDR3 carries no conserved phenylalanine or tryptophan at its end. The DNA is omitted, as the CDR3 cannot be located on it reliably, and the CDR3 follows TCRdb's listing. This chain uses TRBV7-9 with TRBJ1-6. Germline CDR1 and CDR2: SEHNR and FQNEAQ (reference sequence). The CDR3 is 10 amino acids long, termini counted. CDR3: CASSSQGTNY.

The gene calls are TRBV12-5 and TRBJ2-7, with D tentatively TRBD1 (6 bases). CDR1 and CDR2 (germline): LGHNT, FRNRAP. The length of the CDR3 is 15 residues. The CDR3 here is CASTQGRGIGYEQYF. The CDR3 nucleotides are TGTGCCAGCACCCAAGGAAGGGGGATAGGCTACGAGCAGTACTTC.

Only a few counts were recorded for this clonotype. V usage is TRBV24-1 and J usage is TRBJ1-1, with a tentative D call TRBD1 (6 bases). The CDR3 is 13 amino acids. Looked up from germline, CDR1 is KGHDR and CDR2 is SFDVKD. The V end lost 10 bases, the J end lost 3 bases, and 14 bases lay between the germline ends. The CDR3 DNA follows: TGTGCCACGACCCAGGGGCGATACACTGAAGCTTTCTTT. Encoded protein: CATTQGRYTEAFF.

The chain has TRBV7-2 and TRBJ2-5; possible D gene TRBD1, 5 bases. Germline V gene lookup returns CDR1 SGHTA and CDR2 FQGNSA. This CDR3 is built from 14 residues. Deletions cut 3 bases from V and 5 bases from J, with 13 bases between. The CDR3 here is CASSFDQWGETQYF. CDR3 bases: TGTGCCAGCAGCTTCGATCAGTGGGGCGAGACCCAGTACTTC.

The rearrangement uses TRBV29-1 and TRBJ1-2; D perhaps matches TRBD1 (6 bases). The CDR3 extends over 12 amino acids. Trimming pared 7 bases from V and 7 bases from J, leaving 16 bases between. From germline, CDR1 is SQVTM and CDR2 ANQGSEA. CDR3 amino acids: CSAAGHRVGYTF. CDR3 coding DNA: TGCAGCGCAGCCGGGCACAGGGTTGGCTACACCTTC.

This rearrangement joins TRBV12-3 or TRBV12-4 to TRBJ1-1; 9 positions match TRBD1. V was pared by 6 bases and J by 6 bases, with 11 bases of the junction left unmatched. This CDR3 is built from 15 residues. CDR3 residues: CASRFIGTGNPEAFF. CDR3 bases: TGTGCCAGCAGATTCATCGGGACAGGGAATCCTGAAGCTTTCTTT.

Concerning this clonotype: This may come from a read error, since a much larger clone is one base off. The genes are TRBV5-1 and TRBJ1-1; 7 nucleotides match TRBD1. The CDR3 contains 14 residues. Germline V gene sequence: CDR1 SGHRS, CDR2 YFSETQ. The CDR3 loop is CASTPQGSNTEAFF. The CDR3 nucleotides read TGTGCCAGCACCCCACAGGGGTCGAACACTGAAGCTTTCTTT.

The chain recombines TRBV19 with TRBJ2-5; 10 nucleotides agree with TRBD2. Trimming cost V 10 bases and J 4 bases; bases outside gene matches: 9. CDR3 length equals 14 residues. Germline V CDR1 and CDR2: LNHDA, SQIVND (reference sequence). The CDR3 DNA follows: TGTGCCACCGGTATAGCGGGAGGACGAGAGACCCAGTACTTC. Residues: CATGIAGGRETQYF.

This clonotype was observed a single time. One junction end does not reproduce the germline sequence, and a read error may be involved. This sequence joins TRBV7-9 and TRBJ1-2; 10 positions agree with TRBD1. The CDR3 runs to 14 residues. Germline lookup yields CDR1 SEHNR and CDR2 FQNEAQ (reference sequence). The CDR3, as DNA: TGCGCCAGCAGCTCTGCTGGGACAGGGGATGGCTACACCTTC. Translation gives CASSSAGTGDGYTF.

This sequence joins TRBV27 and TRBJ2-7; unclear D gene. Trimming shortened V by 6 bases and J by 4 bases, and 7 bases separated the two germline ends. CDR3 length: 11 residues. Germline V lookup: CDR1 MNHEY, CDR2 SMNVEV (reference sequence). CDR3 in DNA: TGTGCCAGCAGCACACAGTACGAGCAGTACTTC. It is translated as CASSTQYEQYF.

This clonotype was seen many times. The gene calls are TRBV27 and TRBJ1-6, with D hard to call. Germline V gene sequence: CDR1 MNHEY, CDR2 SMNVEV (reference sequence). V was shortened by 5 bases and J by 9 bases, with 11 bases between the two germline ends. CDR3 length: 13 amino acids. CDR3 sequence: CASSLEQSSPLHF. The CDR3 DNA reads TGTGCCAGCAGTCTAGAACAGAGTTCACCCCTCCACTTT.

The CDR3: CASSLKRGLAGGRQETQYF. CDR3 sequence (DNA): TGTGCCAGCAGTTTGAAGAGGGGACTAGCGGGAGGGCGCCAAGAGACCCAGTACTTC. This chain uses TRBV2 with TRBJ2-5; TRBD2 matches at 16 bases. V shed 5 bases and J 1 base; nucleotides not matched to a gene: 10. The CDR3 consists of 19 residues. Germline CDR1 SNHLY, CDR2 FYNNEI.

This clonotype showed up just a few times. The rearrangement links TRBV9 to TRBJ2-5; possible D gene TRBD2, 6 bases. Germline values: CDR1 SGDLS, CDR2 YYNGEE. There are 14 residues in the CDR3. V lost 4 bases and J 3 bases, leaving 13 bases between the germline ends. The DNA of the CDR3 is TGTGCCAGCAGCTTTGGAGGGACCAAAGAGACCCAGTACTTC. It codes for CASSFGGTKETQYF.

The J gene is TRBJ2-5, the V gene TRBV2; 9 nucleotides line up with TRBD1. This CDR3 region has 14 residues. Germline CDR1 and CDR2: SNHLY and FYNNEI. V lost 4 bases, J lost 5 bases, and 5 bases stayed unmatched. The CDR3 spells CASSVRQGVETQYF. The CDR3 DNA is TGTGCCAGCAGTGTTAGACAGGGGGTGGAGACCCAGTACTTC.

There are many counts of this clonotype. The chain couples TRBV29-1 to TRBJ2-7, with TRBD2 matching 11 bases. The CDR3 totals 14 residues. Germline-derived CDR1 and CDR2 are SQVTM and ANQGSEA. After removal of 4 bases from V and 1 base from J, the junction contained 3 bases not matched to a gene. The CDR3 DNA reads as TGCAGCGTTGGACTAGCGGGACCTTCCTACGAGCAGTACTTC. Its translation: CSVGLAGPSYEQYF.

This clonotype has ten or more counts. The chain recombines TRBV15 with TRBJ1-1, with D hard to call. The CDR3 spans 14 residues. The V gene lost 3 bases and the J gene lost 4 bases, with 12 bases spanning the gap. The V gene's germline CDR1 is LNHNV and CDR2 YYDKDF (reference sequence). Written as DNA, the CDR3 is TGTGCCACCAGCAGCGTTGCCTTGAGCACTGAAGCTTTCTTT. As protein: CATSSVALSTEAFF.

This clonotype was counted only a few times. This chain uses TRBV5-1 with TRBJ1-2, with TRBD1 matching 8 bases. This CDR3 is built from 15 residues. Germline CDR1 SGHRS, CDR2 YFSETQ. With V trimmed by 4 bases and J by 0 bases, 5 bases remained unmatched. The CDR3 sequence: CASSEGQDTNYGYTF. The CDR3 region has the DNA TGCGCCAGCAGCGAGGGACAGGATACTAACTATGGCTACACCTTC.

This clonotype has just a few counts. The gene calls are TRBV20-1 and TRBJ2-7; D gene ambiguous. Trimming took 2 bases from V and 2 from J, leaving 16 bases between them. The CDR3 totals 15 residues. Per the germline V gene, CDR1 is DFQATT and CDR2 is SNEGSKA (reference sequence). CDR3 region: CSARPLEEPAYEQYF. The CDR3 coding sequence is TGCAGTGCTAGACCCCTTGAGGAGCCGGCCTACGAGCAGTACTTC.

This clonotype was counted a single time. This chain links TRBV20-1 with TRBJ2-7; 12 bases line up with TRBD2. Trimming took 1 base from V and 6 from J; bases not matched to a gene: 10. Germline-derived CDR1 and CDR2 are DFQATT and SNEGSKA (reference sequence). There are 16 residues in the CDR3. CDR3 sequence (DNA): TGCAGTGCTAGAGGACTAGCGGGAGAGATTCTTATCGAGCAGTACTTC. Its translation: CSARGLAGEILIEQYF.

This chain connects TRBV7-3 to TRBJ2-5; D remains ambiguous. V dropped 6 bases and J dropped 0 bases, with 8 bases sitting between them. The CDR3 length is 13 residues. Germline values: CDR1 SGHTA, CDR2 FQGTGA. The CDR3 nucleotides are TGTGCCAGCAGGTCGGCAAACCAAGAGACCCAGTACTTC. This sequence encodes CASRSANQETQYF.

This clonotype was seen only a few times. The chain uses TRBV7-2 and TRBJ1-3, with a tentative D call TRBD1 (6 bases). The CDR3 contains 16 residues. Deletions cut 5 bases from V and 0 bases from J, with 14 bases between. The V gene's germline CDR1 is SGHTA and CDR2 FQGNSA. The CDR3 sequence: CASSRGQPSSGNTIYF. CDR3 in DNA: TGTGCCAGCAGCAGAGGACAGCCAAGCTCTGGAAACACCATATATTTT.

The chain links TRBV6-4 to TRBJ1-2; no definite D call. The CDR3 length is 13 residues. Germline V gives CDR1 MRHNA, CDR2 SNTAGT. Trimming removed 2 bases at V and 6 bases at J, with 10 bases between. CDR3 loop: CASSDPGRDGYTF. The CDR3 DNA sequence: TGTGCCAGCAGTGACCCCGGACGCGATGGCTACACCTTC.

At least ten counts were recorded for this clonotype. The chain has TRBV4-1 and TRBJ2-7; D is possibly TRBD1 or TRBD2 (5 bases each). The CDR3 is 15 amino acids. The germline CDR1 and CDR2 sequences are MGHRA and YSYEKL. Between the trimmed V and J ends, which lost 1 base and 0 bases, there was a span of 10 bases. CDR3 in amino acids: CASSQVGTVSYEQYF. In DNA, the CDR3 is TGCGCCAGCAGCCAAGTCGGGACGGTCTCCTACGAGCAGTACTTC.

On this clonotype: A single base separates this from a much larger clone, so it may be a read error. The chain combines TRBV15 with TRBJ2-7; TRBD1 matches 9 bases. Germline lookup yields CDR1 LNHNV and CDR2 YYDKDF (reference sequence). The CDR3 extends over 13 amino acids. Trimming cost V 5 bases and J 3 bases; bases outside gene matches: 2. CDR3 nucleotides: TGTGCCACCAGCTCGGACAGGGGCTACGAGCAGTACTTC. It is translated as CATSSDRGYEQYF.

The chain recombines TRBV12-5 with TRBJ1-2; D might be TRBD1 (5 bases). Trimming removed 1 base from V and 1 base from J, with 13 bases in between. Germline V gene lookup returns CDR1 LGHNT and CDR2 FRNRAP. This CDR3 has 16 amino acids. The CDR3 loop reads CASGLGAGRNNYGYTF. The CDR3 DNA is TGTGCTAGTGGTTTGGGCGCGGGACGGAATAACTATGGCTACACCTTC.

The CDR3 DNA reads TGTGCCAGCAGCTTCCTAACCAAAGGGGCAGAAGCTTTCTTT. It encodes CASSFLTKGAEAFF. The rearrangement uses TRBV7-8 and TRBJ1-1; D may be TRBD1 (5 bases). This CDR3 contains 14 residues. Germline CDR1 is SGHVS and CDR2 is FQNEAQ. Between the trimmed V and J ends, which lost 3 bases and 8 bases, there was a span of 16 bases.